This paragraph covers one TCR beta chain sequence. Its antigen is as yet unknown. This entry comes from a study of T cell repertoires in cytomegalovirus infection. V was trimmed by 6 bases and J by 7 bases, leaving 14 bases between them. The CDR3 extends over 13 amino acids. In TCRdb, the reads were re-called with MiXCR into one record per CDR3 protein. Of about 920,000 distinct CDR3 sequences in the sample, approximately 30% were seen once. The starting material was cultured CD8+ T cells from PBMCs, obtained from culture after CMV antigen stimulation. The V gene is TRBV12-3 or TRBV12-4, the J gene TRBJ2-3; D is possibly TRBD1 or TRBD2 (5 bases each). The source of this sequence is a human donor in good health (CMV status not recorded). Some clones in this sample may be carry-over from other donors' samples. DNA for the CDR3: TGTGCCAGCAGGCCGGGGCTCGGTAATACGCAGTATTTT. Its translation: CASRPGLGNTQYF.